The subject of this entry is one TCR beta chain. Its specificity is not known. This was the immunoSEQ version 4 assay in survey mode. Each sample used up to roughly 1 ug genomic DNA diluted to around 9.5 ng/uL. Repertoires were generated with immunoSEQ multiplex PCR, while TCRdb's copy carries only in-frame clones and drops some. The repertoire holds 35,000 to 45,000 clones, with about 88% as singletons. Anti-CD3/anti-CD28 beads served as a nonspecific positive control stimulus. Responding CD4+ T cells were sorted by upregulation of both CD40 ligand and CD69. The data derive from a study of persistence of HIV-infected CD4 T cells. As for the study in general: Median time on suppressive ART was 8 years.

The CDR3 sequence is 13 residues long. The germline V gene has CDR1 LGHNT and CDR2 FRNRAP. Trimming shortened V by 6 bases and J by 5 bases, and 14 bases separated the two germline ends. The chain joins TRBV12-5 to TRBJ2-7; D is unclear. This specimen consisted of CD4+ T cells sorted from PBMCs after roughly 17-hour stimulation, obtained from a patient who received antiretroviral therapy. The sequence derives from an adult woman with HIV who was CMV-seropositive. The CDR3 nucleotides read TGTGCTAGTGGGCCCACCGGGTGGAACGAGCAGTACTTC. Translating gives CASGPTGWNEQYF.